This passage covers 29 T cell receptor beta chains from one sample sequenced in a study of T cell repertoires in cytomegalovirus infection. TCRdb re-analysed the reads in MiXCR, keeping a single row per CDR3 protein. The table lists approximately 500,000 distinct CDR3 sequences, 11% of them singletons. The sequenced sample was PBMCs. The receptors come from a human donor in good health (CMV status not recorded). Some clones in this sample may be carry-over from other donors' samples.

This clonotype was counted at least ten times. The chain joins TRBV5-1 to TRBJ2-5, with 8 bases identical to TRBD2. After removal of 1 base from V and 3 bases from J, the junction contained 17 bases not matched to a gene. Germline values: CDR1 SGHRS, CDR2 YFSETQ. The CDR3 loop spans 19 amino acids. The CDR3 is CASSLRGSGFREGEETQYF. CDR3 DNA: TGCGCCAGCAGCTTGCGAGGGTCAGGTTTCCGGGAGGGGGAAGAGACCCAGTACTTC.

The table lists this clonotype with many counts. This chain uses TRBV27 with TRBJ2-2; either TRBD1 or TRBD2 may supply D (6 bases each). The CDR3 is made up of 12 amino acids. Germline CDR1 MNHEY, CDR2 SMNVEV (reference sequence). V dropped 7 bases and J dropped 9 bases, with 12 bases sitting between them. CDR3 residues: CASTSGDRELFF. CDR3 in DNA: TGTGCCAGCACCTCGGGGGACAGGGAGCTGTTTTTT.

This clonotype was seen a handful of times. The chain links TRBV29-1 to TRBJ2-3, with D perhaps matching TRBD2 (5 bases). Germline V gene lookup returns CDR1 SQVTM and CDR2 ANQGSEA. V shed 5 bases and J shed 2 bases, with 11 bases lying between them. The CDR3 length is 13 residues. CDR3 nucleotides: TGCAGCGTTATTAGCGACTCCACAGATACGCAGTATTTT. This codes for CSVISDSTDTQYF.

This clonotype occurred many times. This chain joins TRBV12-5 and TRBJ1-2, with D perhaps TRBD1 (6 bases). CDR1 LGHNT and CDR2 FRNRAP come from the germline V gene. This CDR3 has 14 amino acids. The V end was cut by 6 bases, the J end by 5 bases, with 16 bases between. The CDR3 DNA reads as TGTGCTAGTGGCCGAGGGGGTGGGCCTTATGGCTACACCTTC. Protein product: CASGRGGGPYGYTF.

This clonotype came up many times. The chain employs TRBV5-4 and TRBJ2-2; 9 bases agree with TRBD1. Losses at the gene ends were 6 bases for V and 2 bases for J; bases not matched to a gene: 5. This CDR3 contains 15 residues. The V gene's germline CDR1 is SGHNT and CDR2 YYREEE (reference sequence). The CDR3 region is CASKWTGVNTGELFF. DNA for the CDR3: TGTGCCAGCAAATGGACAGGGGTAAACACCGGGGAGCTGTTTTTT.

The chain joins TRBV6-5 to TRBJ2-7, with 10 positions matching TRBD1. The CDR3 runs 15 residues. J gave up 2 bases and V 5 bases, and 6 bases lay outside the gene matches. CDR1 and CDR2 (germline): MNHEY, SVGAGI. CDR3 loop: CASSRSDRGAYEQYF. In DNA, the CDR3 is TGTGCCAGCAGTCGGTCGGACAGGGGGGCCTACGAGCAGTACTTC.

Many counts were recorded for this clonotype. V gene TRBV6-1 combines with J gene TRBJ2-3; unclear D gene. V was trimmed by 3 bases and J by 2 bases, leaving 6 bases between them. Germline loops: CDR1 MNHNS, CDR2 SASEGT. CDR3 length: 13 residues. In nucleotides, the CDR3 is TGTGCCAGCAGTGATGGTGTCACAGATACGCAGTATTTT. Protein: CASSDGVTDTQYF.

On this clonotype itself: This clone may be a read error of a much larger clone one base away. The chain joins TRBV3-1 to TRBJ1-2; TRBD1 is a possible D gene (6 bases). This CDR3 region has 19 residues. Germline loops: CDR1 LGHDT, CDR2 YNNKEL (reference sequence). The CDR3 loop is CTSSQVQSRDTRGRGGYTF. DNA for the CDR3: TGTACCAGCAGCCAAGTCCAATCCCGGGACACCCGTGGACGGGGTGGCTACACCTTC. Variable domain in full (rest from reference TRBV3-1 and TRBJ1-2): DTAVSQTPKYLVTQMGNDKSIKCEQNLGHDTMYWYKQDSKKFLKIMFSYNNKELIINETVPNRFSPKSPDKAHLNLHINSLELGDSAVYFCTSSQVQSRDTRGRGGYTFGSGTRLTVV.

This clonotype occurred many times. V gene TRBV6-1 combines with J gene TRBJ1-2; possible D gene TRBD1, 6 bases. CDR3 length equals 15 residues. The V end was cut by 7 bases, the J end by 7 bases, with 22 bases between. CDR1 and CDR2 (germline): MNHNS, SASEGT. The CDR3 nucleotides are TGTGCCAGCACTCCAGAGGGGGGCCCGACTGGTGGCTACACCTTC. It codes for CASTPEGGPTGGYTF.

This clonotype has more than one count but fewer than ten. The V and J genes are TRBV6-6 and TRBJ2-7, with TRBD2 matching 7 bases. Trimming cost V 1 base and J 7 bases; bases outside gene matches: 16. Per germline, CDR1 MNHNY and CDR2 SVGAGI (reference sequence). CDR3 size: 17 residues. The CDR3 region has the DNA TGTGCCAGCAGTTACTTGGGGGGGACGCCTACCGAAGGGGAGCAGTACTTC. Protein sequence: CASSYLGGTPTEGEQYF.

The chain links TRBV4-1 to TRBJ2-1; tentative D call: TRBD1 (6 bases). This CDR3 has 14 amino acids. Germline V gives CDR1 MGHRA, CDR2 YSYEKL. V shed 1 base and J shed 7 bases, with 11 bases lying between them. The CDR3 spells CASSQGWTANEQFF. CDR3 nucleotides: TGCGCCAGCAGCCAAGGTTGGACAGCGAATGAGCAGTTCTTC.

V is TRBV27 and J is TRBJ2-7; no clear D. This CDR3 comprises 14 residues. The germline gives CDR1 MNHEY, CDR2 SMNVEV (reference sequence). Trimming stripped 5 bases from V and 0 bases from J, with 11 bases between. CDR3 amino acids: CASSRLGSSYEQYF. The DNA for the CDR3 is TGTGCCAGCAGTAGGCTGGGCAGCTCCTACGAGCAGTACTTC.

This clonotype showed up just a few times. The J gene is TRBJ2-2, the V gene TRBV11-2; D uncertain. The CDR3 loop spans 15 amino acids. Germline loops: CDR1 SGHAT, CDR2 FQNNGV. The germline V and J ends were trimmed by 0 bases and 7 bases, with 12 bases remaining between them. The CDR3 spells CASSLDGGSLGELFF. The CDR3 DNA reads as TGTGCCAGCAGCTTAGACGGTGGATCCCTCGGGGAGCTGTTTTTT.

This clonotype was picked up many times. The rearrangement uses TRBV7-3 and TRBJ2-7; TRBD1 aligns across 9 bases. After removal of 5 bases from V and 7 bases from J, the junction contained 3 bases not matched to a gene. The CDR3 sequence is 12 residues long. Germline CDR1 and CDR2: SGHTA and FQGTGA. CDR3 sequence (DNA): TGTGCCAGCAGCCCCGGGACAGGGGAGCAGTACTTC. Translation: CASSPGTGEQYF.

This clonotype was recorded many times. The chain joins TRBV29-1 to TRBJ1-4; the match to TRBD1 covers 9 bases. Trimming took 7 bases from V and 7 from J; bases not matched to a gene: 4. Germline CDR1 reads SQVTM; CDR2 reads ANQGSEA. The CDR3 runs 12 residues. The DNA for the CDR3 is TGCAGCGCGGGACAGGGAGGTGAAAAACTGTTTTTT. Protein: CSAGQGGEKLFF.

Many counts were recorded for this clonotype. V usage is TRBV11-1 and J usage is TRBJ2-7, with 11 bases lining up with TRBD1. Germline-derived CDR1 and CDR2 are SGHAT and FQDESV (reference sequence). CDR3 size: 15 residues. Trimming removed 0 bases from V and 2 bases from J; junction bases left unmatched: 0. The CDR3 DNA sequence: TGTGCCAGCAGCTTAGCGGGACAGGGGGCCTACGAGCAGTACTTC. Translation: CASSLAGQGAYEQYF.

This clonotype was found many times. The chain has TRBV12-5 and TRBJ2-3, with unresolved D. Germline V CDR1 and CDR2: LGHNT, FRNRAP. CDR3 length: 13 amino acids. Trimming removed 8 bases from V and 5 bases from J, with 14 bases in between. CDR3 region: CASSSAMGDTQYF. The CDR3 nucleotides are TGTGCTAGTAGCAGCGCGATGGGAGATACGCAGTATTTT. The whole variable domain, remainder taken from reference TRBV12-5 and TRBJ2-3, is DARVTQTPRHKVTEMGQEVTMRCQPILGHNTVFWYRQTMMQGLELLAYFRNRAPLDDSGMPKDRFSAEMPDATLATLKIQPSEPRDSAVYFCASSSAMGDTQYFGPGTRLTVL.

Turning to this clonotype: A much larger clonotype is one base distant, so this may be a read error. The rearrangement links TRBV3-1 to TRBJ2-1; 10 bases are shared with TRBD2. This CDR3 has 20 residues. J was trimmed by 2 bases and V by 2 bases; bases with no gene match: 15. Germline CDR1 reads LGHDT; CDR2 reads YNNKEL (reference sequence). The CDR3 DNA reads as TGTGCCAGCAGCCAAATCTCGGGACTAGCGCGGGAGATCCCCTACAATGAGCAGTTCTTC. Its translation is CASSQISGLAREIPYNEQFF.

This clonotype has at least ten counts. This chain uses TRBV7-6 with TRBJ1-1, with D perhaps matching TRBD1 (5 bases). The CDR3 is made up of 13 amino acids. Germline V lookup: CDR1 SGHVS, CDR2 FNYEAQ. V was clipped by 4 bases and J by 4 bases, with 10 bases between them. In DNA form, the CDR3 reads TGTGCCAGCAGCTCCAGGGAATTCACTGAAGCTTTCTTT. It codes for CASSSREFTEAFF.

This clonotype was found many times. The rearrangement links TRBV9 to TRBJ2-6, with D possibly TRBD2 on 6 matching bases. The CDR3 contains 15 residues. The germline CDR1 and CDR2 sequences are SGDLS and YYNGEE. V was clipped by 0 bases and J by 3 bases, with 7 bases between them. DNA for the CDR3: TGTGCCAGCAGCGTAGGGGGAGGTGGGGCCAACGTCCTGACTTTC. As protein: CASSVGGGGANVLTF.

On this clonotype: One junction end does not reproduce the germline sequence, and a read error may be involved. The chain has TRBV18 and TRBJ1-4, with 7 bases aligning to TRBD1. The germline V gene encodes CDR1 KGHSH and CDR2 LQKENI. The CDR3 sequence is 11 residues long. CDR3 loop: CTSSPDRLLFF. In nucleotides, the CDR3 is TGTACCAGCTCTCCGGACAGGCTACTGTTTTTT.

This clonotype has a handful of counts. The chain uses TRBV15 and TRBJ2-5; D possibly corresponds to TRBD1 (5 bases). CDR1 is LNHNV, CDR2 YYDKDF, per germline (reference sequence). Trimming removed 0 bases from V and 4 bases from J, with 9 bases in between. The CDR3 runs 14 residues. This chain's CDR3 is CATSRDLGAETQYF. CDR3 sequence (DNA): TGTGCCACCAGCAGAGATTTAGGGGCAGAGACCCAGTACTTC.

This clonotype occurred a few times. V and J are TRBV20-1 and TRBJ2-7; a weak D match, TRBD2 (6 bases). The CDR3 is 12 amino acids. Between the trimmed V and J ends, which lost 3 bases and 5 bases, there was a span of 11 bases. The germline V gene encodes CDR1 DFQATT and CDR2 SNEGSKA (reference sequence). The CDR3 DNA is TGCAGTGCTAGGCGGGAATACGACGAGCAGTACTTC. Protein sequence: CSARREYDEQYF.

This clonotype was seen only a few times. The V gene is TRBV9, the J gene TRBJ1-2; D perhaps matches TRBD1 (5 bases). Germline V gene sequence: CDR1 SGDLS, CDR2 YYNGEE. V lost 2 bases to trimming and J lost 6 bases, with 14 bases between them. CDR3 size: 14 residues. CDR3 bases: TGTGCCAGCAGCGTTTCCCGGGGGGAAGATGGCTACACCTTC. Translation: CASSVSRGEDGYTF.

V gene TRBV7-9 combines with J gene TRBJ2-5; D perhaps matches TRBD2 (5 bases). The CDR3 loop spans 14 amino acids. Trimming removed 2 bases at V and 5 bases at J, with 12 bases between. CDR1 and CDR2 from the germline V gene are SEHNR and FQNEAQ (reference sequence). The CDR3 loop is CASSLLGIWETQYF. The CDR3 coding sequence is TGTGCCAGCAGCTTACTCGGGATTTGGGAGACCCAGTACTTC.

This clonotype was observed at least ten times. The CDR3 DNA reads TGTGCCAGCAGCTGGGCCGGGACTAGCGGTTACAATGAGCAGTTCTTC. The encoded protein is CASSWAGTSGYNEQFF. The chain joins TRBV5-8 to TRBJ2-1; 11 nucleotides agree with TRBD2. Germline V gene lookup returns CDR1 SGHTS and CDR2 YDEGEE. After removal of 3 bases from V and 4 bases from J, the junction contained 6 bases not matched to a gene. The CDR3 runs 16 residues.

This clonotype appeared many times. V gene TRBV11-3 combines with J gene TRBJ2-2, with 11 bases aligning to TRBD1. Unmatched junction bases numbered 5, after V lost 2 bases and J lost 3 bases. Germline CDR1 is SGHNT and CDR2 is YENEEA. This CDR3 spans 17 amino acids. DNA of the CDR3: TGTGCCAGCAGCTTATACGGACAGGGGGCCTACACCGGGGAGCTGTTTTTT. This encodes CASSLYGQGAYTGELFF.

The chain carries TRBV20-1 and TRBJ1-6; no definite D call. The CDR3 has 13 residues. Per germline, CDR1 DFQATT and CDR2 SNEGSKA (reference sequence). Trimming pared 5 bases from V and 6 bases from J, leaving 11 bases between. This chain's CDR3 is CSAPRSTNSPLHF. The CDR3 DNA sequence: TGCAGTGCTCCTCGGTCAACTAATTCACCCCTCCACTTT.

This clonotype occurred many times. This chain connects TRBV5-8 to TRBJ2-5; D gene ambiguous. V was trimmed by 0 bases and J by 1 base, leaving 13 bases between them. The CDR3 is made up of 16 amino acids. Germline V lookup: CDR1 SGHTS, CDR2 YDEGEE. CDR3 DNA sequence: TGTGCCAGCAGCTTGGATCCGGGTAACCTCCAAGAGACCCAGTACTTC. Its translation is CASSLDPGNLQETQYF. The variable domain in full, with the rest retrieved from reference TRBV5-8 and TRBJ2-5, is EAGVTQSPTHLIKTRGQQATLRCSPISGHTSVYWYQQALGLGLQFLLWYDEGEERNRGNFPPRFSGRQFPNYSSELNVNALELEDSALYLCASSLDPGNLQETQYFGPGTRLLVL.